The TCR beta chain described here comes from a study of OX40 agonist ivuxolimab in advanced cancers. Study overall: Earlier treatment with anti-PD-1, anti-PD-L1 or anti-CTLA-4 was permitted, and under 50% had received some.

Clones were sequenced by immunoSEQ multiplex PCR, and TCRdb holds only the in-frame ones, with some missing. The data show more than 65,000 clones, approximately 88% seen once. Sampling times: baseline, cycle 4 day 1, cycle 7 day 1. The specimen comprised CD4+ or CD8+ T cells sorted from blood, sampled in a trial of the OX40 agonist ivuxolimab. The receptor comes from an adult with an advanced solid tumor such as melanoma, head and neck, liver or kidney cancer.

The CDR3 bases are TGTGCCAGCAGCTTAAGGATCGTCGAGGCCAATTCACCCCTCCACTTT. This gives the protein CASSLRIVEANSPLHF. The chain recombines TRBV7-2 with TRBJ1-6; D not resolved. The V gene lost 2 bases and the J gene lost 7 bases, with 15 bases spanning the gap. This CDR3 has 16 residues. Germline CDR1 is SGHTA and CDR2 is FQGNSA.